This is a list of T cell receptor beta chains from one sample in a study of blood T cell repertoires in COVID-19. Profiled with immunoSEQ multiplex PCR; TCRdb holds only in-frame clones, not every one. The sample contains around 260,000 clones, roughly 87% of which appear only once. Sequencing was done on a sample of peripheral blood. The receptor source for this set is a human donor in a cohort sampled during active COVID-19. Both conserved end residues are part of each CDR3. The D gene is left open where the match is weak. The size of a clone is reported for some rows only, either as once, few or many, or as a class for expanded clones.

D: TRBD1
V: TRBV30
size: -
J: TRBJ1-5
DNA: TGTGCCTGGACTTTAGGCAGGGGGTATAGCAATCAGCCCCAGCATTTT
CDR3: CAWTLGRGYSNQPQHF

D: -
V: TRBV7-9
size: -
J: TRBJ2-7
DNA: TGTGCCAGCAGTACAGGGATCGAGCAGTACTTC
CDR3: CASSTGIEQYF

D: -
V: TRBV21-1
size: -
J: TRBJ2-7
DNA: TGTGCCAGCAGCAAAGGGCCCCCAGCCTACGAGCAGTACTTC
CDR3: CASSKGPPAYEQYF

D: TRBD1
V: TRBV5-8
size: -
J: TRBJ2-7
DNA: TGTGCCAGCAGCCACGGACAGGGGGGGCCCTCCGAGCAGTACTTC
CDR3: CASSHGQGGPSEQYF

D: -
V: TRBV2
size: -
J: TRBJ1-1
DNA: TGTGCCAGCAGTAATACAGGTTACACTGAAGCTTTCTTT
CDR3: CASSNTGYTEAFF

D: TRBD2
V: TRBV29-1
size: once
J: TRBJ2-1
DNA: TGCAGCGTTCCCGGTGGGCGGGAGATCTATGAGCAGTTCTTC
CDR3: CSVPGGREIYEQFF

D: -
V: TRBV29-1
size: -
J: TRBJ1-2
DNA: TGCAGCGTTGAAGAGACATCTACTAGGAGTGGCTACACCTTC
CDR3: CSVEETSTRSGYTF

D: TRBD1
V: TRBV12-3/TRBV12-4
size: -
J: TRBJ1-2
DNA: TGTGCCAGCAGGGTTCAGGGGGGCTCTGGCTACACCTTC
CDR3: CASRVQGGSGYTF

D: TRBD2
V: TRBV19
size: once
J: TRBJ2-1
DNA: TGTGCCAGTAGTGCCCCGGCCTTAGCGGGGGGGCGGTATGAGCAGTTCTTC
CDR3: CASSAPALAGGRYEQFF

D: TRBD1
V: TRBV28
size: -
J: TRBJ1-5
DNA: TGTGCCATCCGGACAGGGTTTGGCAATCAGCCCCAGCATTTT
CDR3: CAIRTGFGNQPQHF

D: -
V: TRBV5-1
size: -
J: TRBJ1-5
DNA: TGCGCCAGCAGCCTGGAGGGAGGGGGACAGCCCCAGCATTTT
CDR3: CASSLEGGGQPQHF

D: TRBD1
V: TRBV18
size: -
J: TRBJ1-5
DNA: TGTGCCAGCTCACAGACCGGGACAGGGGCTCGAGGCAATCAGCCCCAGCATTTT
CDR3: CASSQTGTGARGNQPQHF

D: TRBD2
V: TRBV14
size: once
J: TRBJ2-7
DNA: TGTGCCAGCTCGACTAGCGGGTCGTACGAGCAGTACTTC
CDR3: CASSTSGSYEQYF

D: -
V: TRBV7-9
size: once
J: TRBJ2-7
DNA: TGTGCCAGCAGCTCCCGGATAGCCGACTACTACGAGCAGTACTTC
CDR3: CASSSRIADYYEQYF

D: -
V: TRBV18
size: -
J: TRBJ2-7
DNA: TGTGCCAGCTCACCTTCGCCCCAGGCATACTCCTACGAGCAGTACTTC
CDR3: CASSPSPQAYSYEQYF

D: -
V: TRBV10-2
size: -
J: TRBJ2-2
DNA: TGCGCCAGCAGTGAGGGCAGGCTTCTACCGAACACCGGGGAGCTGTTTTTT
CDR3: CASSEGRLLPNTGELFF

D: TRBD1
V: TRBV4-3
size: once
J: TRBJ1-2
DNA: TGCGCCAGCAGCCAAGCTATGGGGACAGGGCCTCCTAACTATGGCTACACCTTC
CDR3: CASSQAMGTGPPNYGYTF

D: TRBD1
V: TRBV10-3
size: -
J: TRBJ1-5
DNA: TGTGCCATCAGTGAGGGACAGGGGGTGAGGCAGCCCCAGCATTTT
CDR3: CAISEGQGVRQPQHF